The rows below give T cell receptor beta chains drawn from one sample of a study of response to subunit inactivated influenza vaccine. TCRdb passed the RT-PCR reads through MiXCR, listing each CDR3 protein once. This table holds 450,000 to 550,000 distinct CDR3 sequences, roughly 23% found once. This material consisted of CD4+ T cells sorted from PBMCs, taken roughly 5 days after vaccination. All receptors come from a man in his fifties who received an inactivated influenza vaccine. Each CDR3 is given with its conserved first and last residue. A D gene is named only where the DNA matches it firmly. The size entry is marked missing in some rows and otherwise reads once, few, many or a size class.

d_gene	abundance	j_gene	v_gene	len	CDR3nt	CDR3aa
NA	few	TRBJ1-1	TRBV7-2	14	TGTGCCAGCAGCTTATTAGGGGGGAACACTGAAGCTTTCTTT	CASSLLGGNTEAFF
NA	NA	TRBJ2-7	TRBV12-3/TRBV12-4	13	TGTGCCAGCAGCACGACTAGTGAGTACGAGCAGTACTTC	CASSTTSEYEQYF
NA	NA	TRBJ1-1	TRBV6-1	13	TGTGCCAGTCGGGACTCCGGGAAGGCTGAAGCTTTCTTT	CASRDSGKAEAFF
NA	NA	TRBJ2-2	TRBV7-8	15	TGTGCCAGCAGCTTAGAGAGGGGGAACACCGGGGAGCTGTTTTTT	CASSLERGNTGELFF
NA	few	TRBJ2-4	TRBV4-1	15	TGCGCCAGCAGCCAAATCGGTCTGGCCAAAAACATTCAGTACTTC	CASSQIGLAKNIQYF
NA	few	TRBJ1-2	TRBV12-3/TRBV12-4	14	TGTGCCAGCAGTTTAGGGGAGGGTTGGTATGGCTACACCTTC	CASSLGEGWYGYTF
NA	NA	TRBJ2-3	TRBV29-1	17	TGCAGCGTTGAAGGTCGGGGATCTTACACTAGCACAGATACGCAGTATTTT	CSVEGRGSYTSTDTQYF
NA	few	TRBJ1-4	TRBV7-8	12	TGTGCCAGCCGGGATGTGGGTGAAAAACTGTTTTTT	CASRDVGEKLFF
TRBD1	few	TRBJ2-5	TRBV20-1	16	TGCAGTGCTAGGGACCGGGACAGGGCCCCACAAGAGACCCAGTACTTC	CSARDRDRAPQETQYF
NA	NA	TRBJ1-2	TRBV21-1	15	TGTGCCAGCAGCATTCGACCCCGGGACAGCTATGGCTACACCTTC	CASSIRPRDSYGYTF
NA	few	TRBJ2-5	TRBV5-1	14	TGCGCCAGCAGCTTGGTTAACCCCCAAGAGACCCAGTACTTC	CASSLVNPQETQYF
TRBD2	NA	TRBJ2-3	TRBV20-1	17	TGCAGTGCTAGAGATAATGTACTAGCGGGACCCACAGATACGCAGTATTTT	CSARDNVLAGPTDTQYF
NA	few	TRBJ2-5	TRBV28	14	TGTGCCAGTACAGAAGGGGCGGGTAGAGAGACCCAGTACTTC	CASTEGAGRETQYF
TRBD2	few	TRBJ2-1	TRBV3-1	16	TGTGCCAGCAGCCAACTAAGCGGGAGGTCCTACAATGAGCAGTTCTTC	CASSQLSGRSYNEQFF
NA	NA	TRBJ2-1	TRBV5-1	15	TGCGCCAGCAGCTTGGCGGCAGGGCCCTACAGTGAGCAGTTCTTC	CASSLAAGPYSEQFF
NA	few	TRBJ1-6	TRBV12-3/TRBV12-4	13	TGTGCCAGCAGTTTAGTTGAACACTCACCCCTCCACTTT	CASSLVEHSPLHF
NA	few	TRBJ1-5	TRBV5-6	15	TGTGCCAGCAGCTTCGGGTCACTAAGCAATCAGCCCCAGCATTTT	CASSFGSLSNQPQHF
TRBD1	few	TRBJ2-1	TRBV7-2	14	TGTGCCAGCAGCTTCTATGGCCGGGACAGCGAGCAGTTCTTC	CASSFYGRDSEQFF
NA	NA	TRBJ2-1	TRBV29-1	13	TGCAGCGTTGTAGCGGACTGGTACAATGAGCAGTTCTTC	CSVVADWYNEQFF
TRBD2	once	TRBJ2-1	TRBV10-3	15	TGTGCCATCAGGACACCACTAGCGGGAGTAAATGAGCAGTTCTTC	CAIRTPLAGVNEQFF
NA	NA	TRBJ1-4	TRBV20-1	13	TGCAGTGCTGGGGACCGGCGTGGGGAAAAACTGTTTTTT	CSAGDRRGEKLFF